This T cell receptor beta chain was observed in a study of cytomegalovirus exposure and HLA in healthy donors. For this clone: Its cognate antigen is unknown.

Findings and caveats of the study: Overall, approximately 150 TCR beta chains were annotated as cytomegalovirus-associated. The tendency of first-cohort TCR clusters to co-occur in the 130 or so validation repertoires was identified by a subsequent analysis.

V was clipped by 1 base and J by 7 bases; unmatched bases: 6. The CDR3 length is 15 residues. In germline, CDR1 is MNHEY, CDR2 SMNVEV (reference sequence). Sequenced by immunoSEQ multiplex PCR; TCRdb stores in-frame clones only, minus some. The profile covers some 78,000 clones, with around 96% appearing a single time and 1.6% taken by the ten largest. The clonotype comes from a man aged 18 to 35 in good health and CMV-seropositive. Sequences were obtained from PBMCs. The rearrangement uses TRBV27 and TRBJ1-5; 8 bases are shared with TRBD1. In DNA, the CDR3 is TGTGCCAGCAGTTTATTTGGACAGGGCCGACAGCCCCAGCATTTT. It encodes CASSLFGQGRQPQHF.